This entry features one T cell receptor beta chain sequence. Its specificity is unknown. A Clinical Activity Score of at least 3, a NOSPECS grade of at least 4 and a duration under 3 months were recorded in the ophthalmopathy patients. Diagnoses were made from clinical symptoms, serum measures (thyroxine and TRAb), thyroid ultrasound and orbital computed tomography. From roughly 10 ml of fresh peripheral blood, PBMCs were isolated. The sample belongs to a study of T cells in Graves' hyperthyroidism and ophthalmopathy. Study-level findings and limits: Clonotypes that were expanded in thyroid above 0.001 mostly appeared in blood too.

The TCR beta CDR3 regions underwent amplification using RNA transcripts as the source. During a first-round RT-PCR of the TCR CDR3, the HTBI primer set was used. TCRdb called the multiplex PCR reads again in MiXCR, with one record for every CDR3 protein. Of about 380,000 distinct CDR3 sequences listed, 15% to 20% are singletons. The CDR3 has 14 residues. V lost 0 bases and J lost 7; bases outside the gene matches: 7. In germline, CDR1 is SGHRS, CDR2 YFSETQ. This sequence originates from a man younger than 30 with Graves' ophthalmopathy. The V gene is TRBV5-1, the J gene TRBJ2-7; 7 nucleotides align to TRBD1. The material sequenced was blood. CDR3 nucleotide sequence: TGCGCCAGCAGCTTGGGACAGGGAAATGATGAGCAGTACTTC. It is translated as CASSLGQGNDEQYF.